The clone carrying this TCR beta chain showed up just a few times. The antigen is unknown. These data are taken from a study of T cells after yellow fever vaccination. Overall study context: SMART-Seq v4 Ultra Low Input prepared the low-cell-number fractions.

The CDR3 is 19 amino acids. V was pared by 7 bases and J by 0 bases, with 18 bases of the junction left unmatched. TCRdb called the 5' RACE reads again in MiXCR, with one record for every CDR3 protein. The top ten clones hold about an eighth of a sample with hundreds of thousands of distinct CDR3 sequences, approximately 15% of them seen once. General study results and limits: The secondary response was weaker, and its peak arrived faster, on day 5 versus 15.

The sequencing used PBMCs, collected on the day of the yellow fever booster vaccination. The gene calls are TRBV23-1 and TRBJ2-7; TRBD1 matches 10 bases. Being an ORF, TRBV23-1 has a function that is uncertain. This clonotype originated in a man aged 25-45 years who received the YFV17D yellow fever vaccine. The CDR3 region is CASTSGTGALAGPSYEQYF. The CDR3 DNA reads as TGCGCCAGCACCTCCGGGACAGGGGCCCTAGCGGGCCCCTCCTACGAGCAGTACTTC.